This note documents a single T cell receptor (beta chain) sequence. Its target is not known. The junction departs from germline at one end; a sequencing error may be responsible. Without any cell sorting, about 19-31 mg of bulk tissue yielded co-extracted RNA and DNA. No patient had received treatment, and all had chronic HBV infection. TCR beta cDNA was made from 450 to 500 ng total RNA with a constant-region primer. Employing slightly modified ARM-PCR, three nested multiplex PCR rounds were run, and these gave rise to the TCR beta libraries. With TRBV1-TRBV30 forward primers and a C-beta reverse primer, the first two PCR rounds were run for approximately 10 cycles each. MiXCR, applied by TCRdb to the multiplex PCR reads, yields one record per CDR3 protein. There are 65,000 to 80,000 distinct CDR3 sequences in the sample; roughly two thirds occur only once, and 28% lies in the top ten. The CDR3 covers 13 residues. Germline V gene lookup returns CDR1 SGHVS and CDR2 FQNEAQ.

This record belongs to a study of tumor-infiltrating lymphocytes in primary liver carcinoma. Study-wide results and caveats: Less overlap was seen in tumor-adjacent and tumor-blood pairs than in tumor region pairs.

The chain has TRBV7-8 and TRBJ2-1; TRBD2 is a possible D gene (6 bases). This sequence was found in a man between 35 and 55 years old with primary liver carcinoma and hepatitis B virus infection. The sample consisted of liver tumor tissue from sampling region 4. The subset is: tumor region T4, right-lateral pole. The CDR3 protein is CASSRQGGAEQFF. For the CDR3, the DNA is TGTGCTAGCAGTCGCCAAGGAGGGGCTGAGCAGTTCTTC. The complete variable domain, with remaining parts taken from reference TRBV7-8 and TRBJ2-1, reads GAGVSQSPRYKVAKRGQDVALRCDPISGHVSLFWYQQALGQGPEFLTYFQNEAQLDKSGLPSDRFFAERPEGSVSTLKIQRTQQEDSAVYLCASSRQGGAEQFFGPGTRLTVL.